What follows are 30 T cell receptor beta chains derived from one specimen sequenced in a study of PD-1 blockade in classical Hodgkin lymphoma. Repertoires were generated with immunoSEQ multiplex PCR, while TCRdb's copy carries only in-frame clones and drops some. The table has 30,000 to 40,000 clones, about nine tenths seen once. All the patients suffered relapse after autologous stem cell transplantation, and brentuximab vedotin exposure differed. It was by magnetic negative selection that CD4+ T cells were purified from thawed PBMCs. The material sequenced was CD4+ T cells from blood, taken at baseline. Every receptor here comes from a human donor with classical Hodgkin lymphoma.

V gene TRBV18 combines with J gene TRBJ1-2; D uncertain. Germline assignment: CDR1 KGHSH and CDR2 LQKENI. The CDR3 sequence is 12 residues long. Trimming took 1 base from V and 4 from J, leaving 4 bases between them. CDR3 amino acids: CASSPLTYGYTF. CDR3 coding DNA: TGTGCCAGCTCACCACTGACCTATGGCTACACCTTC. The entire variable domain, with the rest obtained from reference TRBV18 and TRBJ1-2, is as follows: NAGVMQNPRHLVRRRGQEARLRCSPMKGHSHVYWYRQLPEEGLKFMVYLQKENIIDESGMPKERFSAEFPKEGPSILRIQQVVRGDSAAYFCASSPLTYGYTFGSGTRLTVV.

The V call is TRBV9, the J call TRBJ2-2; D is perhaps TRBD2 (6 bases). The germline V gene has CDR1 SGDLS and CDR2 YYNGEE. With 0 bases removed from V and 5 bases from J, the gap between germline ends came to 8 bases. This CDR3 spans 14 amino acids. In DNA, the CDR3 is TGTGCCAGCAGCGTAGTGGGAGGTACCGGGGAGCTGTTTTTT. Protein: CASSVVGGTGELFF.

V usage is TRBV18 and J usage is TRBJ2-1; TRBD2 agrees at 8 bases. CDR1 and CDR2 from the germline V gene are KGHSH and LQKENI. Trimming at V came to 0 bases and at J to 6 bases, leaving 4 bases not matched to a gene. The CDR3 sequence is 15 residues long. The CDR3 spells CASSPPGLDRNEQFF. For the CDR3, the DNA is TGTGCCAGCTCACCACCGGGACTAGATCGCAATGAGCAGTTCTTC.

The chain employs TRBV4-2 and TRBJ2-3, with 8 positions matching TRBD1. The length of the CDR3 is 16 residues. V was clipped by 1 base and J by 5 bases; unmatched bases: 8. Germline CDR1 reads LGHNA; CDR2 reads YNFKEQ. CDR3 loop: CASSQGTGTGRDTQYF. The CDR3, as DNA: TGTGCCAGCAGCCAAGGTACAGGGACAGGTAGAGATACGCAGTATTTT.

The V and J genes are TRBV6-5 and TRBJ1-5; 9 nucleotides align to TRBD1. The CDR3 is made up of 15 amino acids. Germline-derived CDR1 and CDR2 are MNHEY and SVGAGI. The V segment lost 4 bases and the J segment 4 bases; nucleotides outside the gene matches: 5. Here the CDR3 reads CASSSETGGNQPQHF. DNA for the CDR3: TGTGCCAGCAGTTCCGAGACAGGGGGTAATCAGCCCCAGCATTTT.

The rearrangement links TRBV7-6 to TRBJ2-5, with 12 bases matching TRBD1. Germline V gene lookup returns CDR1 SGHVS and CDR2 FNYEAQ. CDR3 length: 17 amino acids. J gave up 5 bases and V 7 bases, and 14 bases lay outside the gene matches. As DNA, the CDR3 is TGTGCCAGCACCTCCATGGGACAGGGGGCTATCCAGGAGACCCAGTACTTC. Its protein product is CASTSMGQGAIQETQYF.

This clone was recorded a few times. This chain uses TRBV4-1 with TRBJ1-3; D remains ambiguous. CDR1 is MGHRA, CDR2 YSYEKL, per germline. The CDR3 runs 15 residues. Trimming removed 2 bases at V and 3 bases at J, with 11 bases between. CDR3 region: CASSQPRNYGNTIYF. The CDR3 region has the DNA TGCGCCAGCAGCCAACCGAGGAATTATGGAAACACCATATATTTT.

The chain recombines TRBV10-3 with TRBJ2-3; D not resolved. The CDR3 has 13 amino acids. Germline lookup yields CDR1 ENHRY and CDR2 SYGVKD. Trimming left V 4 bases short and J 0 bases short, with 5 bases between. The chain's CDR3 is CAISGPSTDTQYF. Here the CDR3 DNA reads TGTGCCATCAGTGGACCGAGCACAGATACGCAGTATTTT.

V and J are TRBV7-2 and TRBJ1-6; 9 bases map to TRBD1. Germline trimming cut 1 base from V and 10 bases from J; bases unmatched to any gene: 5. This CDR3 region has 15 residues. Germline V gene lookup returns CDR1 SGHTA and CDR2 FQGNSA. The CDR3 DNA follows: TGTGCCAGCAGCTTAGACGGGACAGGGAGATCACCCCTCCACTTT. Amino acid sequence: CASSLDGTGRSPLHF.

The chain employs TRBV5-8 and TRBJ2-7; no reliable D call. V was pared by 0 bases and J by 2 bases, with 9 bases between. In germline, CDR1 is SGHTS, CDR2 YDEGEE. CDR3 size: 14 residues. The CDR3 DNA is TGTGCCAGCAGCTTGGGGTACAGAACCTACGAGCAGTACTTC. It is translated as CASSLGYRTYEQYF.

In nucleotides, the CDR3 is TGCGCCAGCAGCAGGACAGGGGACTATGAAAAACTGTTTTTT. It yields the protein CASSRTGDYEKLFF. The chain links TRBV5-1 to TRBJ1-4; 9 positions match TRBD1. J lost 6 bases, V lost 4 bases, and 4 bases had no gene match. CDR1 and CDR2 (germline): SGHRS, YFSETQ. This CDR3 spans 14 amino acids.

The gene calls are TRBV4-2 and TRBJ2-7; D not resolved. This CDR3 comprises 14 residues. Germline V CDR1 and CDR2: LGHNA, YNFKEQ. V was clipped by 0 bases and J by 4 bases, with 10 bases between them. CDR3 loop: CASSQDRTKYEQYF. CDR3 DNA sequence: TGTGCCAGCAGCCAAGATCGAACTAAATACGAGCAGTACTTC.

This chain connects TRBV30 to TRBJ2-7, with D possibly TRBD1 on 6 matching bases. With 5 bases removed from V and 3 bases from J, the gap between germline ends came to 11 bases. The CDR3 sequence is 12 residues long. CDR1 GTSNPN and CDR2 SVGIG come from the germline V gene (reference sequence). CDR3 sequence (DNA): TGTGCCTGGTCGGCAGGGGTCTACGAGCAGTACTTC. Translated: CAWSAGVYEQYF.

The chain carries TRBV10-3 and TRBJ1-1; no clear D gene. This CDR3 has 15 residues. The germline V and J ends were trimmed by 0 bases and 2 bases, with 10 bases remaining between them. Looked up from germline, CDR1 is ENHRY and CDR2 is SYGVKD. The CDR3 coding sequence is TGTGCCATCAGTGAGTCTGGATTCCCTAACACTGAAGCTTTCTTT. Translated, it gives CAISESGFPNTEAFF.

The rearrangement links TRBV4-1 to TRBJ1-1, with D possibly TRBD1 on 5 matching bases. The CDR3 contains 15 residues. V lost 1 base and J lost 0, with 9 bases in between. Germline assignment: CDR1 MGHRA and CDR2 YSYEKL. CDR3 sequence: CASSQGGTLNTEAFF. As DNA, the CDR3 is TGCGCCAGCAGCCAAGGGGGCACCTTGAACACTGAAGCTTTCTTT.

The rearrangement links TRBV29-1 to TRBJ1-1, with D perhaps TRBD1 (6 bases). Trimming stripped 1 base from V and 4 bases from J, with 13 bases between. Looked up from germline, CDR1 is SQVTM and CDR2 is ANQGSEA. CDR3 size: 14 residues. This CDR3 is CSVEVAQGGTEAFF. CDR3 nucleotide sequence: TGCAGCGTTGAAGTGGCACAGGGTGGCACTGAAGCTTTCTTT.

CDR3 sequence: CASSQMERYNEQFF. The CDR3 coding sequence is TGCGCCAGCAGCCAAATGGAGCGGTACAATGAGCAGTTCTTC. The chain employs TRBV4-1 and TRBJ2-1, with a possible D match to TRBD2 (5 bases). V was trimmed by 2 bases and J by 4 bases, leaving 9 bases between them. The CDR3 is made up of 14 amino acids. Germline assignment: CDR1 MGHRA and CDR2 YSYEKL.

DNA for the CDR3: TGTGCCAGCAGCCCACCGGGACAGGCGACCCAAATCTACAATGAGCAGTTCTTC. This encodes CASSPPGQATQIYNEQFF. The J gene is TRBJ2-1, the V gene TRBV5-5, with TRBD1 matching 8 bases. The CDR3 has 18 residues. Germline V gene data show CDR1 as SGHKS and CDR2 as YYEKEE (reference sequence). J gave up 3 bases and V 4 bases, and 15 bases lay outside the gene matches.

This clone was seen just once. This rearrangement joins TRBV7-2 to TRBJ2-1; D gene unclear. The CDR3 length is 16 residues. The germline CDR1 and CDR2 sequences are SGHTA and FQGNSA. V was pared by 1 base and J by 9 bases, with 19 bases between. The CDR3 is CASSLGGGPQRGEQFF. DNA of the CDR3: TGTGCCAGCAGCTTAGGAGGTGGGCCCCAAAGAGGTGAGCAGTTCTTC.

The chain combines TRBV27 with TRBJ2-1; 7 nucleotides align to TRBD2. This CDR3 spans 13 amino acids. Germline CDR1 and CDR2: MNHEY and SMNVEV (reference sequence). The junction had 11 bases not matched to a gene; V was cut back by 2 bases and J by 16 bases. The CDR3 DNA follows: TGTGCCAGCAGTTTAGGCCGAGGGGCGGGAGATTTCTTC. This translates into CASSLGRGAGDFF.

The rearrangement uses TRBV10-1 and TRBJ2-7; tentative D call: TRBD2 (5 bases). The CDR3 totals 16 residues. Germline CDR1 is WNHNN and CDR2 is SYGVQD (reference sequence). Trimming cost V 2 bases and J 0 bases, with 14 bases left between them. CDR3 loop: CASSEGSGATSYEQYF. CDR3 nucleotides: TGCGCCAGCAGTGAGGGCAGCGGCGCTACCTCCTACGAGCAGTACTTC.

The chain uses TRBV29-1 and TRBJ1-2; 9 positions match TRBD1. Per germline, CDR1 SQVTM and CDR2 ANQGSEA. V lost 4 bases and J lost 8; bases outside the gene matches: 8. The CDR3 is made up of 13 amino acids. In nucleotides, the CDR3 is TGCAGCGTTGTGGGACAGGGATGGCGCGGCTACACCTTC. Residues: CSVVGQGWRGYTF. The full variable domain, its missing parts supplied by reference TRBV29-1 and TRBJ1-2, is SAVISQKPSRDICQRGTSLTIQCQVDSQVTMMFWYRQQPGQSLTLIATANQGSEATYESGFVIDKFPISRPNLTFSTLTVSNMSPEDSSIYLCSVVGQGWRGYTFGSGTRLTVV.

The CDR3 DNA follows: TGTGCCAGCTCACCTCTTCCGGCTCGGGGTGGGGCCAACGTCCTGACTTTC. This sequence encodes CASSPLPARGGANVLTF. The chain has TRBV18 and TRBJ2-6, with D perhaps matching TRBD2 (5 bases). This CDR3 spans 17 amino acids. Per germline, CDR1 KGHSH and CDR2 LQKENI. V lost 3 bases, J lost 3 bases, and 15 bases lay in between.

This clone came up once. This CDR3 reads CASSLASGVRTQYF. DNA of the CDR3: TGTGCCAGCAGCTTGGCTTCCGGAGTCCGTACGCAGTATTTT. The rearrangement joins TRBV5-4 to TRBJ2-3; D is uncertain. The CDR3 is 14 amino acids. CDR1 is SGHNT and CDR2 is YYREEE in the germline V gene (reference sequence). Trimming shortened V by 0 bases and J by 8 bases, and 13 bases separated the two germline ends.

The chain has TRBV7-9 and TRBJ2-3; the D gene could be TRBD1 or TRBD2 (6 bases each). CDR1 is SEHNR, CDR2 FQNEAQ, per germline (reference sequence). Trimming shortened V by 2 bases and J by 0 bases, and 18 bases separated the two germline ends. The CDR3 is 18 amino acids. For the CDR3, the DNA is TGTGCCAGCAGCTTACTTTTCGAGACTAGGGGGAGCACAGATACGCAGTATTTT. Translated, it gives CASSLLFETRGSTDTQYF. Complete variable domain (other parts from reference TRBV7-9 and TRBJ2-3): DTGVSQNPRHKITKRGQNVTFRCDPISEHNRLYWYRQTLGQGPEFLTYFQNEAQLEKSRLLSDRFSAERPKGSFSTLEIQRTEQGDSAMYLCASSLLFETRGSTDTQYFGPGTRLTVL.

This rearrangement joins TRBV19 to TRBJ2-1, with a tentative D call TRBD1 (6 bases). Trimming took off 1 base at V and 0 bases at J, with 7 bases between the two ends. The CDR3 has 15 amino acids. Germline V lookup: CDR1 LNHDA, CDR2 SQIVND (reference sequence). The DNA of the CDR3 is TGTGCCAGTAGTATAGTCAGGGGCTCCTACAATGAGCAGTTCTTC. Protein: CASSIVRGSYNEQFF.

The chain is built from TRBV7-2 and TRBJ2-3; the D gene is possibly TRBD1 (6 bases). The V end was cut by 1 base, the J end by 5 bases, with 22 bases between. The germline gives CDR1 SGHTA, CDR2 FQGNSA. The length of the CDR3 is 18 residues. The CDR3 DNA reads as TGTGCCAGCAGCTTAGATCTTGCGACAGGTTCTATTCTAGATACGCAGTATTTT. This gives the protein CASSLDLATGSILDTQYF.

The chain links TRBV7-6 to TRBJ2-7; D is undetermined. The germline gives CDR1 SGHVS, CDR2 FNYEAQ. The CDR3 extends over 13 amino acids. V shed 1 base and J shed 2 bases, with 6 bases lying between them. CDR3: CASSLGDTYEQYF. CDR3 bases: TGTGCCAGCAGCTTAGGAGACACCTACGAGCAGTACTTC.

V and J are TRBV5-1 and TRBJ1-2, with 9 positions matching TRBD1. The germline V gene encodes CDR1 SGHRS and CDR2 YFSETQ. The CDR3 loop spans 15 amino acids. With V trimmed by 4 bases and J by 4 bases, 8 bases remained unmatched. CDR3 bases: TGCGCCAGCAGCACTCCGGGACAGGGTACCTATGGCTACACCTTC. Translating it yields CASSTPGQGTYGYTF.

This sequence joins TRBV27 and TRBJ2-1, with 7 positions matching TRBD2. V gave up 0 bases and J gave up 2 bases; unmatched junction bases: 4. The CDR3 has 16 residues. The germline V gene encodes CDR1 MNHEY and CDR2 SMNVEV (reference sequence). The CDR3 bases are TGTGCCAGCAGTTTATCAGTGGGAGGGCCCTACAATGAGCAGTTCTTC. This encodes CASSLSVGGPYNEQFF.